The entry that follows covers one TCR beta chain sequence. This sample is drawn from a study of blood T cell repertoires in COVID-19. Trimming removed 6 bases at V and 3 bases at J, with 15 bases between. There are 14 residues in the CDR3. Germline CDR1 and CDR2: MNHEY and SMNVEV (reference sequence). The method was immunoSEQ multiplex PCR; TCRdb's version includes in-frame clones alone and lacks a portion of them. The profile shows about 190,000 clones, more than 75% of them singletons. This TCR was recovered from a man aged 35 to 55 with active or convalescent COVID-19. The material sequenced was peripheral blood. This sequence joins TRBV27 and TRBJ2-7; a weak D match, TRBD1 (6 bases). The DNA of the CDR3 is TGTGCCAGCAGAACGACAGGTTTCGTCTACGAGCAGTACTTC. Translating it yields CASRTTGFVYEQYF.